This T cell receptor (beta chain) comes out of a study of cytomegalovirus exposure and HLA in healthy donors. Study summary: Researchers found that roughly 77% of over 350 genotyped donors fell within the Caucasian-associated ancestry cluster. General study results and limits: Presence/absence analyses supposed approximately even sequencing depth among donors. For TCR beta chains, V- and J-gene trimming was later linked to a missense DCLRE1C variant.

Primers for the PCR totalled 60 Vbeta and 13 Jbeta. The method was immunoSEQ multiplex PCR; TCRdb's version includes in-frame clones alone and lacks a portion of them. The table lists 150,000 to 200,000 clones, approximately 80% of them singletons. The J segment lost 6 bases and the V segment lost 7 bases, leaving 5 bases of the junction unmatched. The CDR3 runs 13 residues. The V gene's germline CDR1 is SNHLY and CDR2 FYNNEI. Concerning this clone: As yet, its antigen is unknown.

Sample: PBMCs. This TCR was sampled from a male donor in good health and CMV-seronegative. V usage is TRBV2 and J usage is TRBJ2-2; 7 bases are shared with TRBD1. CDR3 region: CASTTTGAGELFF. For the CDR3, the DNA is TGTGCCAGCACTACTACAGGGGCCGGGGAGCTGTTTTTT.